The sequence of this T cell receptor (beta chain) was determined in a study of cytomegalovirus exposure and HLA in healthy donors. General observations from the study: Per a later analysis, 18,000 or so TCR beta sequences showed association with HLA alleles at 0.05 false discovery rate.

CDR3 length: 16 amino acids. Per germline, CDR1 SGHVS and CDR2 FNYEAQ. 13 Jbeta primers and 60 Vbeta primers were used for the PCR. The method was immunoSEQ multiplex PCR; TCRdb's version includes in-frame clones alone and lacks a portion of them. The data contain 150,000 to 200,000 clones, roughly 90% of them singletons. As concerns this clone: Its specificity is not known. The junction and the germline gene differ at one end; a read error may be behind it.

This TCR derives from a woman under 30 in good health and CMV-seronegative. This rearrangement joins TRBV7-6 to TRBJ2-5; tentatively, D is TRBD2 (6 bases). The J call may be in error: the DNA end matches TRBJ2-7 better. Sequencing was performed on PBMCs. This CDR3 reads CASSSLPGLDSHEQYF. CDR3 bases: TGTGCCAGCAGCTCGTTACCGGGACTGGACTCCCACGAGCAGTACTTC.